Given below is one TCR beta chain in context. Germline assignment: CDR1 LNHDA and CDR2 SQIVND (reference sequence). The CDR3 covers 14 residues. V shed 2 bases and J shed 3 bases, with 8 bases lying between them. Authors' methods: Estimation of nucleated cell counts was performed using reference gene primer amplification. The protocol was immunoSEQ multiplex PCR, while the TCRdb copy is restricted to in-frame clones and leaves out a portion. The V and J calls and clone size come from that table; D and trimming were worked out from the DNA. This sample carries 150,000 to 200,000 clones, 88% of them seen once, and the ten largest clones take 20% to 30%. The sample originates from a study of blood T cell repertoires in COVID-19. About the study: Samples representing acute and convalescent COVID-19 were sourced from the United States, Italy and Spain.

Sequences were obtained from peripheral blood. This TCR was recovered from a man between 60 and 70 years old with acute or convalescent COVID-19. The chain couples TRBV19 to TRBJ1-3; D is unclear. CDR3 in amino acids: CASSIRGIGNTIYF. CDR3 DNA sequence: TGTGCCAGTAGTATACGAGGGATTGGAAACACCATATATTTT.